The clone carrying this T cell receptor (beta chain) was seen a few times. CDR1 and CDR2 (germline): SGHTS, YDEGEE. Trimming stripped 0 bases from V and 7 bases from J, with 11 bases between. The CDR3 contains 13 residues. Both TRBC1 and TRBC2 were covered by a beta constant-region primer of two equimolar oligonucleotides. MiXCR, applied by TCRdb to the UMI-ligation and nested PCR reads, yields one record per CDR3 protein. The sample yields 120,000 to 150,000 distinct CDR3 sequences, about 17% seen once. The sample originates from a study of naive and memory T cell subsets. The sample comprised naive CD4+ T cells from blood. This clonotype originated in a human donor in good health. This sequence joins TRBV5-8 and TRBJ2-7; D unresolved. CDR3 protein: CASSLAAEWEQYF. As DNA, the CDR3 is TGTGCCAGCAGCTTGGCGGCGGAGTGGGAGCAGTACTTC.